The 16 T cell receptor beta chains presented below share a single source sample, sequenced in a study of T cell responses to AZD1222 COVID-19 vaccine. TCRdb's table, derived via immunoSEQ multiplex PCR, lists solely in-frame clones and lacks some. This table holds about 150,000 clones, roughly nine tenths found once. The sequences come from peripheral blood, collected on day 0 of AZD1222 vaccination. Source of these receptors: an adult in good health.

CDR3 amino acids: CASSLGQVDVNEQFF. CDR3 nucleotides: TGTGCCAGCAGCTTGGGACAGGTTGATGTGAATGAGCAGTTCTTC. The chain combines TRBV5-8 with TRBJ2-1; TRBD1 might be the D (6 bases). Trimming removed 0 bases at V and 7 bases at J, with 14 bases between. This CDR3 is 15 amino acids long. Germline values: CDR1 SGHTS, CDR2 YDEGEE.

V and J are TRBV11-3 and TRBJ1-6, with 8 bases fitting TRBD1. Trimming removed 5 bases from V and 8 bases from J; junction bases left unmatched: 11. The CDR3 covers 16 residues. CDR1 and CDR2 from the germline V gene are SGHNT and YENEEA. The CDR3 protein is CASSALDRGGDSPLHF. CDR3 coding DNA: TGTGCCAGCAGCGCCCTCGACAGGGGAGGTGATTCACCCCTCCACTTT.

This chain uses TRBV11-3 with TRBJ1-6; the D gene is possibly TRBD1 (5 bases). The CDR3 is 18 residues long. The germline V gene encodes CDR1 SGHNT and CDR2 YENEEA. V gave up 4 bases and J gave up 0 bases, with 16 bases separating them. CDR3 DNA sequence: TGTGCCAGCAGCTGGTACCCACAGGAGAGCTCCTATAATTCACCCCTCCACTTT. Its protein is CASSWYPQESSYNSPLHF.

V is TRBV10-1 and J is TRBJ1-2; a weak D match, TRBD1 (5 bases). The CDR3 loop spans 13 amino acids. V lost 3 bases and J 4 bases, leaving 9 bases between the germline ends. Germline values: CDR1 WNHNN, CDR2 SYGVQD (reference sequence). The CDR3 region has the DNA TGCGCCAGCAGTGATAACAGGATCTATGGCTACACCTTC. Translation gives CASSDNRIYGYTF.

The chain uses TRBV6-5 and TRBJ1-2, with D unclear. The CDR3 covers 15 residues. Per the germline V gene, CDR1 is MNHEY and CDR2 is SVGAGI. Trimming stripped 4 bases from V and 7 bases from J, with 19 bases between. DNA of the CDR3: TGTGCCAGCAGTTCTACAAGAGCTCGGGTGGGTGGCTACACCTTC. This codes for CASSSTRARVGGYTF.

For this clone: One junction end does not reproduce the germline sequence, and a read error may be involved. The CDR3 DNA reads as TGTGCCATCAGTGAGTCGGGACAGGGTGCCCTTAACCATGGCTACACCTTC. Translated, it gives CAISESGQGALNHGYTF. V is TRBV10-3 and J is TRBJ1-2; 9 positions agree with TRBD1. CDR3 length: 17 residues. Germline-derived CDR1 and CDR2 are ENHRY and SYGVKD.

The chain uses TRBV3-1 (or the pseudogene TRBV3-2) and TRBJ1-2; 12 bases are shared with TRBD1. This CDR3 is built from 15 residues. Unmatched junction bases numbered 4, after V lost 0 bases and J lost 8 bases. The germline V gene encodes CDR1 LGHDT and CDR2 YNNKEL (reference sequence). This chain's CDR3 is CASSQDSGTGGGYTF. For the CDR3, the DNA is TGTGCCAGCAGCCAAGATTCCGGGACAGGGGGCGGCTACACCTTC.

The chain couples TRBV14 to TRBJ1-4; no clear D gene. The CDR3 contains 12 residues. Germline CDR1 reads SGHDN; CDR2 reads FVKESK. V was clipped by 2 bases and J by 6 bases, with 4 bases between them. The DNA of the CDR3 is TGTGCCAGCAGCCAATGGGATGAAAAACTGTTTTTT. This gives the protein CASSQWDEKLFF. Full variable domain (rest looked up from reference TRBV14 and TRBJ1-4): EAGVTQFPSHSVIEKGQTVTLRCDPISGHDNLYWYRRVMGKEIKFLLHFVKESKQDESGMPNNRFLAERTGGTYSTLKVQPAELEDSGVYFCASSQWDEKLFFGSGTQLSVL.

The CDR3 coding sequence is TGTGCCACCAGTGACCCAGCTTCTCTAGAGCAGTTCTTC. Its protein product is CATSDPASLEQFF. The chain joins TRBV24-1 to TRBJ2-1; the D is unclear. Per germline, CDR1 KGHDR and CDR2 SFDVKD. The CDR3 runs to 13 residues. V was cut by 4 bases and J by 10 bases, with 13 bases left in between.

The chain combines TRBV4-1 with TRBJ1-5; D not certain. CDR1 is MGHRA, CDR2 YSYEKL, per germline. The V end was cut by 0 bases, the J end by 0 bases, with 15 bases between. CDR3 length: 18 amino acids. DNA for the CDR3: TGCGCCAGCAGCCAAGATAGTCGGGGTAGCTATAGCAATCAGCCCCAGCATTTT. Translated: CASSQDSRGSYSNQPQHF.

This rearrangement joins TRBV5-4 to TRBJ1-1; D unresolved. The CDR3 is 15 residues long. The V gene lost 4 bases and the J gene lost 1 base, with 14 bases spanning the gap. The germline V gene encodes CDR1 SGHNT and CDR2 YYREEE (reference sequence). The CDR3 DNA is TGTGCCAGCAGCATCGACCTTTACTGGAACACTGAAGCTTTCTTT. Amino acids: CASSIDLYWNTEAFF.

V is TRBV5-1 and J is TRBJ2-3, with 7 bases aligning to TRBD1. Germline loops: CDR1 SGHRS, CDR2 YFSETQ. J lost 0 bases, V lost 0 bases, and 4 bases had no gene match. The CDR3 sequence is 16 residues long. CDR3 nucleotides: TGCGCCAGCAGCTTGGGACAGGGATTTAGCACAGATACGCAGTATTTT. Amino acids: CASSLGQGFSTDTQYF.

The rearrangement links TRBV30 to TRBJ1-3; 9 bases align to TRBD1. The CDR3 has 15 residues. Germline V gene lookup returns CDR1 GTSNPN and CDR2 SVGIG (reference sequence). With V trimmed by 1 base and J by 5 bases, 6 bases remained unmatched. CDR3 residues: CAWSAWGQGRNTIYF. As DNA, the CDR3 is TGTGCCTGGAGTGCCTGGGGACAGGGTCGAAACACCATATATTTT.

CDR3 amino acids: CAQGGEISNQPQHF. The CDR3 DNA reads as TGTGCCCAGGGAGGGGAAATTAGCAATCAGCCCCAGCATTTT. V usage is TRBV6-5 and J usage is TRBJ1-5, with D tentatively TRBD1 (5 bases). In germline, CDR1 is MNHEY, CDR2 SVGAGI. This CDR3 comprises 14 residues. The V end lost 11 bases, the J end lost 0 bases, and 14 bases lay between the germline ends.

The rearrangement joins TRBV4-2 to TRBJ1-3; D is possibly TRBD1 (5 bases). Germline V gene lookup returns CDR1 LGHNA and CDR2 YNFKEQ. CDR3 length: 12 residues. V lost 8 bases and J lost 5, with 10 bases in between. In DNA form, the CDR3 reads TGTGCCAGCGGGACGGATCGAAACACCATATATTTT. This translates into CASGTDRNTIYF.

This chain connects TRBV6-4 to TRBJ2-1; the D gene is possibly TRBD2 (6 bases). Germline CDR1 and CDR2: MRHNA and SNTAGT. This CDR3 has 13 amino acids. The V gene lost 6 bases and the J gene lost 2 bases, with 8 bases spanning the gap. CDR3 nucleotide sequence: TGTGCCAGCAGCAGACTAGCCTACAATGAGCAGTTCTTC. Translating gives CASSRLAYNEQFF.